This TCR beta chain derives from a study of T cells after yellow fever vaccination. V lost 4 bases and J 9 bases, leaving 10 bases between the germline ends. CDR3 length: 12 amino acids. CDR1 SNHLY and CDR2 FYNNEI come from the germline V gene. TCRdb reprocessed the 5' RACE reads with MiXCR, giving one entry per CDR3 protein. This sample has under 550,000 distinct CDR3 sequences, with 21% found just once. Specimen: PBMCs, collected 20 to 25 days after the first yellow fever vaccination. The sequence was collected from a man between 18 and 35 years old who received the YFV17D yellow fever vaccine. The chain uses TRBV2 and TRBJ2-1; maybe TRBD2 (6 bases). The CDR3 loop reads CASSGLGGEQFF. CDR3 nucleotide sequence: TGTGCCAGCAGTGGACTCGGGGGTGAGCAGTTCTTC.